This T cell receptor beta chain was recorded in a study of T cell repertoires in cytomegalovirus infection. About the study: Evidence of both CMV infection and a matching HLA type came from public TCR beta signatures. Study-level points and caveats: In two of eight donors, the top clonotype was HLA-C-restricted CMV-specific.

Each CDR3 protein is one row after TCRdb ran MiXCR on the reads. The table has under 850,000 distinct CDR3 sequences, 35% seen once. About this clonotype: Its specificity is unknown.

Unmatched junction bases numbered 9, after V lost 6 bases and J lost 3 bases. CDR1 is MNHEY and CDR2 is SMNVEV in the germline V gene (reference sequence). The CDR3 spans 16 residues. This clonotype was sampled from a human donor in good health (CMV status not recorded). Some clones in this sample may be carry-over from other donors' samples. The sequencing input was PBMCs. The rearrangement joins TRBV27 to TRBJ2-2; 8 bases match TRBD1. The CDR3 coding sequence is TGTGCCAGCAGGGCCTCGGACAGGGTAGACACCGGGGAGCTGTTTTTT. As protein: CASRASDRVDTGELFF.